This passage covers 11 T cell receptor beta chains from one sample sequenced in a study of cytomegalovirus exposure and HLA in healthy donors. Both 60 Vbeta primers and 13 Jbeta primers went into the PCR. Some clones are missing from TCRdb's copy, which holds only in-frame ones; the method was immunoSEQ multiplex PCR. The repertoire has 75,000 to 90,000 clones, around 79% of them found once; the top ten carry around an eighth. Sequencing input: PBMCs. Every receptor here comes from a human donor in good health.

This clone showed up just a few times. The rearrangement uses TRBV29-1 and TRBJ1-1; no firm D call. CDR3 length: 13 residues. V was cut by 6 bases and J by 2 bases, with 13 bases left in between. CDR1 SQVTM and CDR2 ANQGSEA come from the germline V gene. CDR3 coding DNA: TGCAGCGTAGCCCCTTATGAAAACACTGAAGCTTTCTTT. Protein sequence: CSVAPYENTEAFF.

This chain uses TRBV10-3 with TRBJ1-4, with TRBD1 matching over 8 bases. The ends lost 0 bases at V and 7 bases at J; junction bases unmatched: 4. From germline, CDR1 is ENHRY and CDR2 SYGVKD. The CDR3 totals 15 residues. The DNA of the CDR3 is TGTGCCATCAGTGAGTCGGCAGGGGGCACTGAAAAACTGTTTTTT. Amino acid sequence: CAISESAGGTEKLFF.

The chain joins TRBV5-4 to TRBJ1-2; no firm D call. CDR3 size: 15 residues. Trimming pared 1 base from V and 0 bases from J, leaving 10 bases between. The germline V gene has CDR1 SGHNT and CDR2 YYREEE (reference sequence). Here the CDR3 reads CASSLLQVPNYGYTF. Written as DNA, the CDR3 is TGTGCCAGCAGCTTGTTGCAGGTACCTAACTATGGCTACACCTTC.

V is TRBV4-2 and J is TRBJ1-3, with 10 bases aligning to TRBD1. Trimming took 3 bases from V and 4 from J; bases not matched to a gene: 3. The CDR3 spans 15 residues. The germline gives CDR1 LGHNA, CDR2 YNFKEQ. The CDR3 DNA is TGTGCCAGCAGCCAGACAGGGGGCAGGGGAAACACCATATATTTT. Residues: CASSQTGGRGNTIYF.

V gene TRBV7-9 combines with J gene TRBJ2-5, with TRBD2 as a possible D gene (5 bases). TRBJ2-7 matches the DNA end more closely, so the J call is doubtful. The germline V gene encodes CDR1 SEHNR and CDR2 FQNEAQ (reference sequence). This CDR3 has 14 residues. CDR3 coding DNA: TGTGCCAGCACCCTATCCGGGGTACACTACGAGCAGTACTTC. Its translation is CASTLSGVHYEQYF.

V usage is TRBV5-4 and J usage is TRBJ2-6, with a possible D match to TRBD1 (6 bases). The CDR3 has 15 residues. The V gene's germline CDR1 is SGHNT and CDR2 YYREEE (reference sequence). Trimming pared 4 bases from V and 0 bases from J, leaving 8 bases between. The CDR3 loop is CASSIQGSGANVLTF. The CDR3 DNA is TGTGCCAGCAGCATACAGGGCTCTGGGGCCAACGTCCTGACTTTC.

The genes are TRBV30 and TRBJ2-7; 7 bases line up with TRBD2. This CDR3 comprises 15 residues. Germline V gene sequence: CDR1 GTSNPN, CDR2 SVGIG (reference sequence). V lost 2 bases and J lost 0; bases outside the gene matches: 7. The CDR3, as DNA: TGTGCCTGGAGTTCATCAGCGGGACCCTCCTACGAGCAGTACTTC. Translating it yields CAWSSSAGPSYEQYF. Full variable domain (missing parts from reference TRBV30 and TRBJ2-7): SQTIHQWPATLVQPVGSPLSLECTVEGTSNPNLYWYRQAAGRGLQLLFYSVGIGQISSEVPQNLSASRPQDRQFILSSKKLLLSDSGFYLCAWSSSAGPSYEQYFGPGTRLTVT.

J is TRBJ2-3 and V is TRBV11-2; 8 bases agree with TRBD2. There are 17 residues in the CDR3. Germline trimming cut 2 bases from V and 0 bases from J; bases unmatched to any gene: 7. Germline values: CDR1 SGHAT, CDR2 FQNNGV. The CDR3 loop reads CASSLSGGSSSTDTQYF. The CDR3 nucleotides read TGTGCCAGCAGCTTATCGGGGGGGTCATCTAGCACAGATACGCAGTATTTT.

The rearrangement uses TRBV19 and TRBJ2-2; 9 bases agree with TRBD2. The V and J ends lost 4 bases and 5 bases, in that order; junction bases with no gene match: 5. The CDR3 has 15 amino acids. Per the germline V gene, CDR1 is LNHDA and CDR2 is SQIVND (reference sequence). CDR3 protein: CASSSGGAWTGELFF. CDR3 coding DNA: TGTGCCAGTAGTAGCGGGGGGGCATGGACCGGGGAGCTGTTTTTT.

A remark on this clone: The germline gene is not matched at one end of the junction; a read error may be the cause. The chain joins TRBV5-1 to TRBJ1-6; the match to TRBD1 covers 7 bases. The germline V gene has CDR1 SGHRS and CDR2 YFSETQ. This CDR3 has 14 amino acids. The CDR3 region is CASSSGQRDSPLNF. The CDR3 DNA is TGCGCCAGCAGCTCGGGACAGAGAGATTCACCCCTCAACTTT.

V and J are TRBV5-1 and TRBJ2-2; 10 nucleotides align to TRBD1. CDR3 size: 18 residues. J lost 4 bases, V lost 0 bases, and 9 bases had no gene match. Germline-derived CDR1 and CDR2 are SGHRS and YFSETQ. CDR3 residues: CASSLELAGQGLTGELFF. The CDR3 nucleotides are TGCGCCAGCAGCTTGGAGCTGGCGGGACAGGGGCTCACCGGGGAGCTGTTTTTT.